Below, one TCR beta chain is given with its context. The antigen is undetermined. Data came from immunoSEQ multiplex PCR; TCRdb stores just in-frame clones and leaves some out. The sample shows fewer than 110,000 clones, roughly 88% of them seen only once. These data come from a study of T cell responses to AZD1222 COVID-19 vaccine. Background on the study: The study pooled second doses at about 4 or about 12 weeks. General study results and limits: The donors showed a predominance of white British ancestry and of females, with possible underestimation of clonal diversity.

This CDR3 is 16 amino acids long. The junction had 6 bases not matched to a gene; V was cut back by 5 bases and J by 1 base. CDR1 is SGHTA, CDR2 FQGTGA, per germline. The starting material was peripheral blood, obtained on day 0 of AZD1222 vaccination. The receptor's source is an adult in good health. This rearrangement joins TRBV7-3 to TRBJ2-1; 9 positions match TRBD1. CDR3 protein: CASSPGGQGSYNEQFF. The CDR3 nucleotides read TGTGCCAGCAGCCCAGGGGGACAGGGATCCTACAATGAGCAGTTCTTC.